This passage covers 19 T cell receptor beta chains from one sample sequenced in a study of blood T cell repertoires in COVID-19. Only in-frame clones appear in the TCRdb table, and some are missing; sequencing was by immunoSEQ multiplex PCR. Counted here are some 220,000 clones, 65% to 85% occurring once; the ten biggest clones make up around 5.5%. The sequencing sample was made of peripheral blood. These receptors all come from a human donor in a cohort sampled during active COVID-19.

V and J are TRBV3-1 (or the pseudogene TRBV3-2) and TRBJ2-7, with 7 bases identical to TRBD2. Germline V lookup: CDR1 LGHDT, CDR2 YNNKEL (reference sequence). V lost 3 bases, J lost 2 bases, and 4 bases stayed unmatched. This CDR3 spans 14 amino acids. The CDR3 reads CASSHDGRAYEQYF. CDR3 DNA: TGTGCCAGCAGCCACGATGGGAGGGCCTACGAGCAGTACTTC.

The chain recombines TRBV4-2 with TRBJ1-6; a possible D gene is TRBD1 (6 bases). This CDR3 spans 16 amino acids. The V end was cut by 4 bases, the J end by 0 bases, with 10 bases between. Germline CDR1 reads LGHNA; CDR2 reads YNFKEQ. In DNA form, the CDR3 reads TGTGCCAGCAGCCTCAGGGGAATCTCCTATAATTCACCCCTCCACTTT. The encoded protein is CASSLRGISYNSPLHF.

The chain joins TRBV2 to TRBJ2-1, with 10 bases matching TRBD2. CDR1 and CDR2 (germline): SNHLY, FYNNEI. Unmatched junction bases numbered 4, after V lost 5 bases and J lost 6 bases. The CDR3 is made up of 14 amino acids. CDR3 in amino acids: CASSMSGGVNEQFF. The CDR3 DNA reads TGTGCCAGCAGTATGAGCGGGGGGGTCAATGAGCAGTTCTTC.

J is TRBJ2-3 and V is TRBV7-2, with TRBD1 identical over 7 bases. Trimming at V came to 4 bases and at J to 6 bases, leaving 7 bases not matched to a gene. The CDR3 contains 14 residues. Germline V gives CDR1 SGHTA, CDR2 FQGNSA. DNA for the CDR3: TGTGCCAGCAGCTCGGGACAGATAGTGGATACGCAGTATTTT. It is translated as CASSSGQIVDTQYF.

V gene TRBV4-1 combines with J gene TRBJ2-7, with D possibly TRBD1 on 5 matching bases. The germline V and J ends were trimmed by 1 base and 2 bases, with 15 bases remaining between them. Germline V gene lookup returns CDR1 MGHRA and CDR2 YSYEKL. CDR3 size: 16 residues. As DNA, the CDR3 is TGCGCCAGCAGCCAAGTTCTCCGGCAGGGCCCCTACGAGCAGTACTTC. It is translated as CASSQVLRQGPYEQYF.

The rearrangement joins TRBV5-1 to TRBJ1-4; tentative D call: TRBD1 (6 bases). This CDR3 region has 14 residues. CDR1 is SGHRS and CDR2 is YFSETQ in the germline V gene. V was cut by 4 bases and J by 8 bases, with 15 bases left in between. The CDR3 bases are TGCGCCAGCAGCCCGACGGGACATGAAGAAAAACTGTTTTTT. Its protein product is CASSPTGHEEKLFF.

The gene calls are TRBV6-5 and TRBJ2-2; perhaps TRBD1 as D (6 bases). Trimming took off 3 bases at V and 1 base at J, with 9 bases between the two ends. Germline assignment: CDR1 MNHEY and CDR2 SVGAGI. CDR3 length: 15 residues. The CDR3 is CASSYTGLNTGELFF. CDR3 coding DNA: TGTGCCAGCAGTTATACAGGGTTGAACACCGGGGAGCTGTTTTTT.

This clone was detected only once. CDR3 in DNA: TGTGCCAGCCGTTCCCCGGGGAACGAGCAGTACTTC. Its translation: CASRSPGNEQYF. This chain links TRBV12-3 or TRBV12-4 with TRBJ2-7; D might be TRBD2 (5 bases). CDR3 length: 12 amino acids. Trimming took off 8 bases at V and 5 bases at J, with 13 bases between the two ends.

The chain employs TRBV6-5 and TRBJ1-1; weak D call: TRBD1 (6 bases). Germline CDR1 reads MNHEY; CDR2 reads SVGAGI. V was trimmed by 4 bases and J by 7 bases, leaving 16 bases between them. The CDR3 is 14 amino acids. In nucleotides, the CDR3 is TGTGCCAGCAGTTCGTGGGGGGGGCATGTTGAAGCTTTCTTT. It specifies CASSSWGGHVEAFF.

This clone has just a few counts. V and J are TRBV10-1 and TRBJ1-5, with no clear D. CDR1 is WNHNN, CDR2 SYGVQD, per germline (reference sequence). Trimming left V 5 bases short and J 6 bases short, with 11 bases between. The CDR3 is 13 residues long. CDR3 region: CASSPDLGQPQHF. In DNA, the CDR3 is TGCGCCAGCAGTCCCGATCTAGGTCAGCCCCAGCATTTT.

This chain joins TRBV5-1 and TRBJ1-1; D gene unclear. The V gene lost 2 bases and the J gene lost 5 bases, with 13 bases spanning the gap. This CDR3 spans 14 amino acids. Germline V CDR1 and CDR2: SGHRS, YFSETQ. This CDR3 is CASSLSGTGTEAFF. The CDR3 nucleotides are TGCGCCAGCAGCTTATCGGGAACGGGGACTGAAGCTTTCTTT. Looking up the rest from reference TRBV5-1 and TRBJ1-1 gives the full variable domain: KAGVTQTPRYLIKTRGQQVTLSCSPISGHRSVSWYQQTPGQGLQFLFEYFSETQRNKGNFPGRFSGRQFSNSRSEMNVSTLELGDSALYLCASSLSGTGTEAFFGQGTRLTVV.

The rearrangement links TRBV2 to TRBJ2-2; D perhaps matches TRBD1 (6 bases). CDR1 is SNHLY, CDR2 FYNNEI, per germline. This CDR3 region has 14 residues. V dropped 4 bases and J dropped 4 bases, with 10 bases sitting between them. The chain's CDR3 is CASSAEQGTGELFF. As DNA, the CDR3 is TGTGCCAGCAGTGCGGAACAGGGCACCGGGGAGCTGTTTTTT.

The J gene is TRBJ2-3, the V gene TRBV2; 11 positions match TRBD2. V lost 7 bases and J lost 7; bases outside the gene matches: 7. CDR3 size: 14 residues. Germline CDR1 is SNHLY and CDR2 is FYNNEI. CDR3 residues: CASTPGLAENTQYF. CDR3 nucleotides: TGTGCCAGCACGCCGGGACTAGCGGAAAATACGCAGTATTTT.

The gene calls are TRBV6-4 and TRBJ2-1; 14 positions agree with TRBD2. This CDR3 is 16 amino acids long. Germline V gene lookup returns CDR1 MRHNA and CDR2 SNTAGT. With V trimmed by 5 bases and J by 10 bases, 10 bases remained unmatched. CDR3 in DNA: TGTGCCAGCAGTATTTCCGGGACTAGCGGGAGAGGGGAGCAGTTCTTC. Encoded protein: CASSISGTSGRGEQFF.

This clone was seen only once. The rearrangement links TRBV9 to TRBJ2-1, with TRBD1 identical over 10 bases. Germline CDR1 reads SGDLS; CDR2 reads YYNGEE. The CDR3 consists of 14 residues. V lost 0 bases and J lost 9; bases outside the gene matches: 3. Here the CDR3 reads CASSVGQGAGEQFF. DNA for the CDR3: TGTGCCAGCAGCGTAGGACAGGGGGCAGGTGAGCAGTTCTTC.

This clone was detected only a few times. The CDR3 sequence: CASTPGGRAVDEQFF. CDR3 in DNA: TGTGCCAGCACCCCGGGCGGGAGGGCCGTGGATGAGCAGTTCTTC. V usage is TRBV27 and J usage is TRBJ2-1, with 9 nucleotides matching TRBD2. This CDR3 has 15 amino acids. The germline V gene has CDR1 MNHEY and CDR2 SMNVEV (reference sequence). The V segment lost 7 bases and the J segment 8 bases; nucleotides outside the gene matches: 12.

The DNA for the CDR3 is TGTGCCACCAGTGATTCACAGGGTTATGAGCAGTTCTTC. It translates to CATSDSQGYEQFF. This chain joins TRBV24-1 and TRBJ2-1, with D perhaps TRBD1 (6 bases). Germline V gives CDR1 KGHDR, CDR2 SFDVKD. This CDR3 has 13 amino acids. Trimming stripped 2 bases from V and 8 bases from J, with 9 bases between.

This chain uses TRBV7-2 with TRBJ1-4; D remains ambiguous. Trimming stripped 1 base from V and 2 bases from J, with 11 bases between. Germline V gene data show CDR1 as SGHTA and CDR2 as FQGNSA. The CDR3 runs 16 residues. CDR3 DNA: TGTGCCAGCAGCTTAGAGCGGCCAGGCACTAATGAAAAACTGTTTTTT. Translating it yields CASSLERPGTNEKLFF.

The CDR3 here is CASSLGYSGGRYQPQHF. As DNA, the CDR3 is TGTGCCAGCAGCTTGGGGTACTCGGGGGGCCGATATCAGCCCCAGCATTTT. The chain carries TRBV5-6 and TRBJ1-5, with D maybe TRBD1 (6 bases). The CDR3 sequence is 17 residues long. Germline V lookup: CDR1 SGHDT, CDR2 YYEEEE. V shed 0 bases and J shed 5 bases, with 18 bases lying between them. The full variable domain, rest sourced from reference TRBV5-6 and TRBJ1-5, is DAGVTQSPTHLIKTRGQQVTLRCSPKSGHDTVSWYQQALGQGPQFIFQYYEEEERQRGNFPDRFSGHQFPNYSSELNVNALLLGDSALYLCASSLGYSGGRYQPQHFGDGTRLSIL.